Reported below is one T cell receptor (beta chain). Its antigen is not identified. The record originates from a study of beta chain features in type 1 diabetes. Overall study: Healthy donors, compared against patients, showed similar age, gender and cell yields.

Germline-derived CDR1 and CDR2 are SGHAT and FQNNGV. The CDR3 contains 14 residues. V lost 1 base and J lost 7; bases outside the gene matches: 3. Study conclusions and caveats: Researchers report that Type 1 diabetes patients had moderately but significantly shorter TCRB CDR3s across all four CD4+ subsets. Compared with healthy donors, patients appeared to share more similar naive, central memory and regulatory TCRB repertoires.

Naive, central memory, regulatory and stem cell-like memory cells within the CD4+ compartment were sorted using CD45RO/CCR7/CD25/CD127/CD95/CD27. Expressed TCRB transcripts were sequenced, since all the RNA that had been isolated was reverse transcribed. TCRdb's table, derived via immunoSEQ multiplex PCR, lists solely in-frame clones and lacks some. This table has about 640,000 clones, around an eighth appearing once. Sequenced: naive CD4+ T cells from blood. The chain recombines TRBV11-2 with TRBJ2-1, with 8 bases aligning to TRBD1. This sequence originates from a man aged 25-40 years with type 1 diabetes. CDR3 nucleotides: TGTGCCAGCAGCTTAGGACAGGGGAGGAATGAGCAGTTCTTC. Protein sequence: CASSLGQGRNEQFF. The whole variable domain, remainder taken from reference TRBV11-2 and TRBJ2-1, is EAGVAQSPRYKIIEKRQSVAFWCNPISGHATLYWYQQILGQGPKLLIQFQNNGVVDDSQLPKDRFSAERLKGVDSTLKIQPAKLEDSAVYLCASSLGQGRNEQFFGPGTRLTVL.